This T cell receptor beta chain was identified during a study of blood T cell repertoires in COVID-19. Overall study: Samples taken during acute and convalescent COVID-19 were collected in the United States, Italy and Spain. The analysed material was cDNA or gDNA that came from T cells, B-cell-depleted T cells, or PBMCs.

In the authors' methods: Amplification from reference gene primers served as the basis for estimated nucleated cell counts. Here immunoSEQ multiplex PCR was the method, and the copy in TCRdb shows in-frame clones only, minus some. The V and J calls and clone size are taken from that table; D and trimming were inferred from the DNA. The sample includes over 400,000 clones, about nine tenths seen only once; the top ten take roughly 1.4%. The CDR3 sequence is 15 residues long. In germline, CDR1 is SNHLY, CDR2 FYNNEI. V was shortened by 6 bases and J by 4 bases, with 15 bases between the two germline ends.

J is TRBJ1-4 and V is TRBV2; the D is unclear. Sequencing was carried out using peripheral blood. The sequence derives from a woman aged 25 to 39 with active or convalescent COVID-19. CDR3 protein: CASRREQSLNEKLFF. The DNA of the CDR3 is TGTGCCAGCAGACGCGAACAGTCACTTAATGAAAAACTGTTTTTT.